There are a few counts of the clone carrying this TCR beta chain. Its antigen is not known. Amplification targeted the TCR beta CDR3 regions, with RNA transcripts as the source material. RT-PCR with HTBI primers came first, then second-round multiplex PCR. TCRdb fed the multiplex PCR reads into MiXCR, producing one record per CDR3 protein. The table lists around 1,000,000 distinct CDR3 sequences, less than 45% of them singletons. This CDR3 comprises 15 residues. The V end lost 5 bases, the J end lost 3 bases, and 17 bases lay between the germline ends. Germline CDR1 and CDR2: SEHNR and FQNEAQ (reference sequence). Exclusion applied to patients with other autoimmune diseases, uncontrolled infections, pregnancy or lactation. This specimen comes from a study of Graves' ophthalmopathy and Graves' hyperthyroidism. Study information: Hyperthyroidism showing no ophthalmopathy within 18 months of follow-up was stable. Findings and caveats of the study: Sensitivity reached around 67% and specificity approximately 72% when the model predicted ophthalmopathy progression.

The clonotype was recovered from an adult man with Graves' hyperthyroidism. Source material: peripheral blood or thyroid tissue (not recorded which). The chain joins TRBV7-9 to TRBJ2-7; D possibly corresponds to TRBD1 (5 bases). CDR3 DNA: TGTGCCAGCAGCCAAGTAGAGACAGCCTACTACGAGCAGTACTTC. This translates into CASSQVETAYYEQYF.